The 31 T cell receptor beta chains listed next were all sequenced from one sample in a study of blood T cell repertoires in COVID-19. The repertoire was sequenced with immunoSEQ multiplex PCR; TCRdb's copy has only in-frame clones and lacks some. The table records more than 250,000 clones, roughly 91% of them present only once. Sequenced sample: peripheral blood. The receptor source for this set is a man in his forties or fifties with active or convalescent COVID-19.

The chain couples TRBV6-6 to TRBJ1-2, with D perhaps matching TRBD1 (6 bases). Germline loops: CDR1 MNHNY, CDR2 SVGAGI (reference sequence). V lost 0 bases, J lost 6 bases, and 8 bases lay in between. The CDR3 sequence is 13 residues long. The chain's CDR3 is CASSYSGGDGYTF. The CDR3, as DNA: TGTGCCAGCAGTTACTCTGGGGGCGATGGCTACACCTTC.

The chain carries TRBV7-9 and TRBJ2-3, with 14 bases matching TRBD2. CDR1 is SEHNR and CDR2 is FQNEAQ in the germline V gene (reference sequence). The junction had 4 bases not matched to a gene; V was cut back by 4 bases and J by 4 bases. The CDR3 spans 16 residues. Here the CDR3 reads CASSSGLAGVADTQYF. The CDR3, as DNA: TGTGCCAGCAGCTCGGGACTAGCGGGAGTGGCAGATACGCAGTATTTT.

The chain couples TRBV19 to TRBJ2-7; TRBD1 might be the D (5 bases). The CDR3 has 14 residues. From germline, CDR1 is LNHDA and CDR2 SQIVND (reference sequence). V was pared by 3 bases and J by 5 bases, with 14 bases between. The DNA of the CDR3 is TGTGCCAGTAGTATGAAGGGGCTAGGAGACGAGCAGTACTTC. Translated: CASSMKGLGDEQYF.

The gene calls are TRBV9 and TRBJ2-3; the match to TRBD1 covers 7 bases. This CDR3 is built from 15 residues. Trimming at V came to 3 bases and at J to 0 bases, leaving 4 bases not matched to a gene. Germline loops: CDR1 SGDLS, CDR2 YYNGEE. The CDR3 reads CASSARGLSTDTQYF. The CDR3 DNA reads TGTGCCAGCAGCGCCAGGGGGTTGAGCACAGATACGCAGTATTTT.

The V call is TRBV7-2, the J call TRBJ2-7; perhaps TRBD1 as D (5 bases). With 1 base removed from V and 2 bases from J, the gap between germline ends came to 9 bases. The germline V gene has CDR1 SGHTA and CDR2 FQGNSA. The CDR3 length is 14 residues. The CDR3 coding sequence is TGTGCCAGCAGCTTAGTCGCAGGGACCTACGAGCAGTACTTC. Protein sequence: CASSLVAGTYEQYF.

The chain combines TRBV2 with TRBJ1-4; TRBD1 matches 7 bases. The germline CDR1 and CDR2 sequences are SNHLY and FYNNEI. This CDR3 comprises 14 residues. With 8 bases clipped from V and 4 bases from J, the junction kept 7 bases outside the gene matches. The CDR3: CASVSTGVNEKLFF. CDR3 DNA: TGTGCCAGCGTATCCACAGGGGTTAATGAAAAACTGTTTTTT. The whole variable domain, remainder taken from reference TRBV2 and TRBJ1-4, is EPEVTQTPSHQVTQMGQEVILRCVPISNHLYFYWYRQILGQKVEFLVSFYNNEISEKSEIFDDQFSVERPDGSNFTLKIRSTKLEDSAMYFCASVSTGVNEKLFFGSGTQLSVL.

This clone showed up just once. The rearrangement uses TRBV28 and TRBJ1-4; 7 bases map to TRBD1. V lost 8 bases and J lost 0; bases outside the gene matches: 3. The CDR3 has 14 residues. Germline CDR1 reads MDHEN; CDR2 reads SYDVKM. CDR3 nucleotide sequence: TGTGCCAGCCATCAGGGGGCAACTAATGAAAAACTGTTTTTT. It is translated as CASHQGATNEKLFF.

The rearrangement joins TRBV7-3 to TRBJ1-5; D is possibly TRBD1 (5 bases). There are 16 residues in the CDR3. The germline V gene has CDR1 SGHTA and CDR2 FQGTGA. V was pared by 2 bases and J by 2 bases, with 13 bases between. CDR3 sequence reads: CASSLRGRRRNQPQHF. The CDR3 nucleotides are TGTGCCAGCAGCTTACGGGGGAGACGTCGCAATCAGCCCCAGCATTTT.

The rearrangement joins TRBV5-1 to TRBJ1-4, with 7 positions matching TRBD1. Germline V gives CDR1 SGHRS, CDR2 YFSETQ. Trimming cost V 4 bases and J 5 bases; bases outside gene matches: 5. The CDR3 has 14 amino acids. The DNA for the CDR3 is TGCGCCAGCAGCGGGGGACAGCCCAATGAAAAACTGTTTTTT. Its protein is CASSGGQPNEKLFF.

The chain couples TRBV5-4 to TRBJ2-5, with 10 positions matching TRBD1. The CDR3 has 16 amino acids. V lost 1 base and J lost 4; bases outside the gene matches: 7. CDR1 is SGHNT and CDR2 is YYREEE in the germline V gene (reference sequence). DNA of the CDR3: TGTGCCAGCAGCTTGCGGACAGGGGGTCTGGGAGAGACCCAGTACTTC. This sequence encodes CASSLRTGGLGETQYF.

This chain uses TRBV10-3 with TRBJ1-1; 9 nucleotides align to TRBD1. Germline CDR1 ENHRY, CDR2 SYGVKD. This CDR3 is 14 amino acids long. Unmatched junction bases numbered 6, after V lost 2 bases and J lost 8 bases. The CDR3 reads CAISERRDRAEAFF. In DNA form, the CDR3 reads TGTGCCATCAGTGAGAGAAGGGACAGGGCCGAAGCTTTCTTT.

The V and J genes are TRBV19 and TRBJ2-6, with 7 bases matching TRBD1. Trimming at V came to 4 bases and at J to 0 bases, leaving 6 bases not matched to a gene. The CDR3 loop spans 17 amino acids. CDR1 is LNHDA and CDR2 is SQIVND in the germline V gene (reference sequence). CDR3 region: CASSTDRAASGANVLTF. DNA of the CDR3: TGTGCCAGTAGTACCGACAGGGCGGCCTCTGGGGCCAACGTCCTGACTTTC.

The genes are TRBV7-9 and TRBJ1-1; D remains unclear. This CDR3 has 13 amino acids. The germline gives CDR1 SEHNR, CDR2 FQNEAQ (reference sequence). With 5 bases removed from V and 1 base from J, the gap between germline ends came to 8 bases. CDR3 loop: CASSLPRNTEAFF. DNA for the CDR3: TGTGCCAGCAGCCTACCCCGGAACACTGAAGCTTTCTTT.

This clone showed up just a few times. V and J are TRBV4-2 and TRBJ2-7; TRBD2 is a possible D gene (5 bases). The V end was cut by 5 bases, the J end by 6 bases, with 20 bases between. The CDR3 is made up of 15 amino acids. Germline CDR1 and CDR2: LGHNA and YNFKEQ. The CDR3 coding sequence is TGTGCCAGCAGCTACTACGACGGGGAACTGGGCGAGCAGTACTTC. Translating gives CASSYYDGELGEQYF.

The chain carries TRBV5-5 and TRBJ1-1, with D hard to call. This CDR3 contains 14 residues. Trimming took off 0 bases at V and 3 bases at J, with 9 bases between the two ends. Germline V gene data show CDR1 as SGHKS and CDR2 as YYEKEE (reference sequence). Written as DNA, the CDR3 is TGTGCCAGCAGCTTGGCAGTCGGGGACACTGAAGCTTTCTTT. Residues: CASSLAVGDTEAFF.

A few counts support this clone. This sequence joins TRBV4-1 and TRBJ1-1, with D possibly being TRBD1 (6 bases). The V end was cut by 1 base, the J end by 3 bases, with 15 bases between. There are 16 residues in the CDR3. Germline assignment: CDR1 MGHRA and CDR2 YSYEKL. The CDR3 sequence: CASSQVPTGRDTEAFF. For the CDR3, the DNA is TGCGCCAGCAGCCAAGTGCCGACAGGAAGGGACACTGAAGCTTTCTTT.

This clone occurred a few times. This rearrangement joins TRBV2 to TRBJ1-1; D remains ambiguous. The CDR3 contains 13 residues. The germline V gene has CDR1 SNHLY and CDR2 FYNNEI. The V end lost 3 bases, the J end lost 1 base, and 6 bases lay between the germline ends. CDR3 nucleotides: TGTGCCAGCAGTGAGCAGAAGAACACTGAAGCTTTCTTT. Encoded protein: CASSEQKNTEAFF.

Here the CDR3 reads CASSGGQGNQPQHF. The CDR3 DNA follows: TGTGCCAGCAGTGGGGGACAGGGCAATCAGCCCCAGCATTTT. This sequence joins TRBV2 and TRBJ1-5, with TRBD1 matching over 8 bases. Trimming cost V 4 bases and J 2 bases; bases outside gene matches: 1. This CDR3 has 14 amino acids. The germline gives CDR1 SNHLY, CDR2 FYNNEI. Full variable domain (rest looked up from reference TRBV2 and TRBJ1-5): EPEVTQTPSHQVTQMGQEVILRCVPISNHLYFYWYRQILGQKVEFLVSFYNNEISEKSEIFDDQFSVERPDGSNFTLKIRSTKLEDSAMYFCASSGGQGNQPQHFGDGTRLSIL.

CDR3 residues: CATSDRHGDTQYF. CDR3 sequence (DNA): TGTGCCACCAGTGACCGACACGGAGATACGCAGTATTTT. The chain uses TRBV24-1 and TRBJ2-3; D unclear. V shed 4 bases and J shed 5 bases, with 9 bases lying between them. Germline CDR1 is KGHDR and CDR2 is SFDVKD. The CDR3 runs 13 residues.

The rearrangement uses TRBV5-4 and TRBJ2-5, with D possibly matching TRBD2 (7 bases). Germline assignment: CDR1 SGHNT and CDR2 YYREEE (reference sequence). V was pared by 4 bases and J by 5 bases, with 12 bases between. There are 13 residues in the CDR3. This chain's CDR3 is CASSEGGRETQYF. The CDR3 bases are TGTGCCAGCAGCGAGGGGGGGCGCGAGACCCAGTACTTC.

The CDR3 loop is CASTSLSGARTDTQYF. The DNA for the CDR3 is TGTGCCAGCACCTCCCTTAGCGGGGCCCGCACAGATACGCAGTATTTT. The chain has TRBV2 and TRBJ2-3; TRBD2 aligns across 8 bases. CDR1 is SNHLY and CDR2 is FYNNEI in the germline V gene. The J segment lost 1 base and the V segment lost 7 bases, leaving 10 bases of the junction unmatched. The CDR3 contains 16 residues. Full variable domain (outside the CDR3, taken from reference TRBV2 and TRBJ2-3): EPEVTQTPSHQVTQMGQEVILRCVPISNHLYFYWYRQILGQKVEFLVSFYNNEISEKSEIFDDQFSVERPDGSNFTLKIRSTKLEDSAMYFCASTSLSGARTDTQYFGPGTRLTVL.

V is TRBV12-3 or TRBV12-4 and J is TRBJ1-4; D not resolved. The CDR3 runs 12 residues. V was pared by 1 base and J by 8 bases, with 5 bases between. CDR3 bases: TGTGCCAGCAGTTTAGGGAGGGAAAAACTGTTTTTT. Translation gives CASSLGREKLFF.

V is TRBV5-1 and J is TRBJ2-3; 12 positions match TRBD2. This CDR3 contains 16 residues. Trimming at V came to 2 bases and at J to 4 bases, leaving 5 bases not matched to a gene. Germline values: CDR1 SGHRS, CDR2 YFSETQ. The CDR3 protein is CASSFTLAGGPDTQYF. CDR3 coding DNA: TGCGCCAGCAGCTTTACACTAGCGGGGGGCCCAGATACGCAGTATTTT.

The V gene is TRBV3-1 (or the pseudogene TRBV3-2), the J gene TRBJ1-1, with D perhaps matching TRBD1 (5 bases). This CDR3 comprises 16 residues. The germline V gene encodes CDR1 LGHDT and CDR2 YNNKEL (reference sequence). Deletions cut 0 bases from V and 10 bases from J, with 21 bases between. CDR3 sequence reads: CASSQDFTKHRLPAFF. The CDR3 DNA is TGTGCCAGCAGCCAAGATTTCACGAAGCACAGGTTGCCAGCTTTCTTT.

This chain joins TRBV2 and TRBJ1-5; possible D gene TRBD1, 6 bases. The germline CDR1 and CDR2 sequences are SNHLY and FYNNEI. CDR3 length equals 13 residues. Deletions cut 10 bases from V and 4 bases from J, with 14 bases between. The CDR3 region has the DNA TGTGCCATCCAGGGGAGGGTAAATCAGCCCCAGCATTTT. Residues: CAIQGRVNQPQHF.

This chain uses TRBV5-4 with TRBJ1-1, with D perhaps matching TRBD1 (6 bases). The CDR3 runs 13 residues. V lost 4 bases, J lost 3 bases, and 10 bases lay in between. Germline V gene sequence: CDR1 SGHNT, CDR2 YYREEE (reference sequence). This CDR3 is CASSRTADTEAFF. The CDR3 bases are TGTGCCAGCAGCCGGACAGCCGACACTGAAGCTTTCTTT.

The chain is built from TRBV5-1 and TRBJ2-6, with 8 bases lining up with TRBD1. From germline, CDR1 is SGHRS and CDR2 YFSETQ. This CDR3 contains 15 residues. Unmatched junction bases numbered 1, after V lost 4 bases and J lost 1 base. The DNA for the CDR3 is TGCGCCAGCAGCAGGACAGGGTCTGGGGCCAACGTCCTGACTTTC. Translation gives CASSRTGSGANVLTF.

This chain links TRBV5-1 with TRBJ1-1, with 7 bases fitting TRBD1. With V trimmed by 2 bases and J by 0 bases, 4 bases remained unmatched. This CDR3 region has 15 residues. The germline gives CDR1 SGHRS, CDR2 YFSETQ. The CDR3 loop reads CASSLQGNLNTEAFF. CDR3 DNA: TGCGCCAGCAGCTTACAGGGGAATTTGAACACTGAAGCTTTCTTT.

The chain carries TRBV3-1 (or the pseudogene TRBV3-2) and TRBJ1-5; D is perhaps TRBD1 (5 bases). The germline V gene has CDR1 LGHDT and CDR2 YNNKEL (reference sequence). Trimming shortened V by 3 bases and J by 4 bases, and 10 bases separated the two germline ends. CDR3 length: 14 amino acids. The DNA for the CDR3 is TGTGCCAGCAGCCAGTTAGGGGATAATCAGCCCCAGCATTTT. This gives the protein CASSQLGDNQPQHF.

The rearrangement links TRBV6-6 to TRBJ2-7; D is possibly TRBD1 (5 bases). Germline V lookup: CDR1 MNHNY, CDR2 SVGAGI (reference sequence). The germline V and J ends were trimmed by 10 bases and 5 bases, with 18 bases remaining between them. The CDR3 has 13 residues. Here the CDR3 DNA reads TGTGCCACCAATACAGGTGTTTTCAACGAGCAGTACTTC. Protein sequence: CATNTGVFNEQYF.

The chain has TRBV7-2 and TRBJ2-2; weak D call: TRBD1 (5 bases). CDR1 SGHTA and CDR2 FQGNSA come from the germline V gene. This CDR3 has 16 residues. The V end lost 3 bases, the J end lost 0 bases, and 11 bases lay between the germline ends. The CDR3 DNA sequence: TGTGCCAGCAGCTTTGGACATCCCGCGAACACCGGGGAGCTGTTTTTT. It codes for CASSFGHPANTGELFF.